This T cell receptor beta chain was documented in a study of cytotoxic CD8 clonotypes in ibrutinib-treated CLL. The protocol was immunoSEQ multiplex PCR, while the TCRdb copy is restricted to in-frame clones and leaves out a portion. The top ten hold approximately 12% of the sample, which has tens of thousands of clones, approximately 74% seen once. General study points: At baseline, clonality was higher than in age-matched healthy donors and correlated with CD8+ counts.

The germline V gene encodes CDR1 MNHNY and CDR2 SVGAGI (reference sequence). This CDR3 contains 15 residues. Trimming took off 6 bases at V and 6 bases at J, with 17 bases between the two ends. Note on this clone: Its antigen is undetermined.

The sequencing here drew on PBMCs, taken after 12 months of ibrutinib treatment. The sequence derives from a human donor with chronic lymphocytic leukemia. V usage is TRBV6-6 and J usage is TRBJ2-2, with D possibly being TRBD2 (6 bases). CDR3 protein: CASSLSTSTPGELFF. The CDR3 DNA is TGTGCCAGCAGCCTCTCTACTAGCACCCCCGGGGAGCTGTTTTTT.